Given below is one T cell receptor (beta chain) in context. Each CDR3 protein gets one entry after TCRdb re-called the RT-PCR reads with MiXCR. The table shows about 19,000 distinct CDR3 sequences, with around two thirds occurring only once. This sample is part of a study of yellow fever vaccine responses in identical twins. This CDR3 is 12 amino acids long. Trimming cost V 2 bases and J 5 bases, with 9 bases left between them. From germline, CDR1 is DFQATT and CDR2 SNEGSKA (reference sequence). Sequenced material: T cells from blood (PBMCs), unsorted or a sorted subset (not recorded which), taken before or after yellow fever vaccination (not recorded which). This chain joins TRBV20-1 and TRBJ2-5, with D possibly TRBD1 on 5 matching bases. This TCR came from a woman aged 18-29 years who received the yellow fever vaccine. CDR3 nucleotide sequence: TGCAGTGCTAGACAGGGTCCGGAGACCCAGTACTTC. Its translation is CSARQGPETQYF.